This TCR beta chain was sequenced for a study of T cells in Graves' hyperthyroidism and ophthalmopathy. Each patient was aged 18 to 65 and had newly diagnosed hyperthyroidism of under 2 months' duration. TCR beta CDR3 regions were amplified from RNA transcripts. HTBI primers were the set used in a first-round RT-PCR of the TCR CDR3. TCRdb used MiXCR to reprocess the multiplex PCR reads, holding one entry per CDR3 protein. The data hold about 400,000 distinct CDR3 sequences, with under 15% observed a single time. This clonotype occurred many times. What it binds is not known. The CDR3 is made up of 15 amino acids. The V gene lost 5 bases and the J gene lost 8 bases, with 19 bases spanning the gap. Germline values: CDR1 MDHEN, CDR2 SYDVKM. Whole-study results and caveats: Ophthalmopathy was predicted by the model a median of roughly 6.7 months ahead of onset.

The gene calls are TRBV28 and TRBJ2-4, with D possibly being TRBD1 (8 bases). The sequenced sample was blood. The receptor comes from a young woman with Graves' hyperthyroidism. The CDR3 DNA follows: TGTGCCAGCAGTCAAAACAGGGGGGGGCTGGACATTCAGTACTTC. It encodes CASSQNRGGLDIQYF.